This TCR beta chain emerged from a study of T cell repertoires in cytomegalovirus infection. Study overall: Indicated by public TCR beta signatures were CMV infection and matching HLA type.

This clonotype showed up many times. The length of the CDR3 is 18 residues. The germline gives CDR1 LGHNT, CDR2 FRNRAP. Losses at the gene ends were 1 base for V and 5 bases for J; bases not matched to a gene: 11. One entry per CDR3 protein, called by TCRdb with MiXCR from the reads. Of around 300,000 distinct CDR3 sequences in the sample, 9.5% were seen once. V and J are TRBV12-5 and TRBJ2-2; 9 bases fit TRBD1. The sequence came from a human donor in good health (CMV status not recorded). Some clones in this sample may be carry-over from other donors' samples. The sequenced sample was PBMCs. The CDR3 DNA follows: TGTGCTAGTGGTTTGGAGGTTCGAAGACAGGGGGGGACCGGGGAGCTGTTTTTT. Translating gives CASGLEVRRQGGTGELFF.